These 19 T cell receptor beta chains were sequenced from one sample in a study of blood T cell repertoires in COVID-19 (TCRdb year 2020). The library was made by the immunoSEQ multiplex PCR assay. TCRdb mirrors the immuneACCESS table, restricted to in-frame sequences. Some clones are absent from its copies; in checked studies, under half trace to an unresolved V gene, and the reason for the others is unknown. The sample has 140,000 to 150,000 clones on record, roughly nine tenths of them singletons. 2.5% to 3% of the sample is taken by the ten largest. Sequenced material: peripheral blood. The receptors stem from a human donor with COVID-19, enrolled during active disease. The donor label of this sample is uncertain.

This rearrangement joins TRBV28 to TRBJ1-1; TRBD1 agrees at 7 bases. In germline, CDR1 is MDHEN, CDR2 SYDVKM. Unmatched junction bases numbered 6, after V lost 8 bases and J lost 3 bases. CDR3 length: 13 amino acids. CDR3 in amino acids: CASGTGVDTEAFF. In DNA form, the CDR3 reads TGTGCCAGCGGCACAGGGGTCGACACTGAAGCTTTCTTT.

The chain recombines TRBV24-1 with TRBJ1-5, with D maybe TRBD1 (5 bases). The V gene lost 7 bases and the J gene lost 1 base, with 16 bases spanning the gap. Germline values: CDR1 KGHDR, CDR2 SFDVKD. The CDR3 is made up of 16 amino acids. The CDR3 sequence is CATSEAGTKSNQPQHF. The DNA for the CDR3 is TGTGCCACCAGCGAGGCGGGGACCAAAAGCAATCAGCCCCAGCATTTT.

The sample holds a few counts of this clone. The chain employs TRBV4-1 and TRBJ1-1; D perhaps matches TRBD1 (6 bases). The germline V gene has CDR1 MGHRA and CDR2 YSYEKL. The CDR3 runs to 16 residues. Trimming left V 1 base short and J 1 base short, with 13 bases between. The CDR3 loop reads CASSQAWDTSNTEAFF. The CDR3 DNA follows: TGCGCCAGCAGCCAAGCCTGGGACACCTCGAACACTGAAGCTTTCTTT.

This chain uses TRBV19 with TRBJ2-7; perhaps TRBD1 as D (6 bases). Trimming took 0 bases from V and 0 from J, leaving 9 bases between them. Germline V gene lookup returns CDR1 LNHDA and CDR2 SQIVND (reference sequence). The CDR3 runs to 15 residues. CDR3 sequence reads: CASSIDSRGSYEQYF. The CDR3 nucleotides are TGTGCCAGTAGTATAGATTCCAGGGGCTCCTACGAGCAGTACTTC. The whole variable domain, remainder taken from reference TRBV19 and TRBJ2-7, is DGGITQSPKYLFRKEGQNVTLSCEQNLNHDAMYWYRQDPGQGLRLIYYSQIVNDFQKGDIAEGYSVSREKKESFPLTVTSAQKNPTAFYLCASSIDSRGSYEQYFGPGTRLTVT.

The chain couples TRBV7-9 to TRBJ1-5; tentatively, D is TRBD1 (6 bases). The V gene's germline CDR1 is SEHNR and CDR2 FQNEAQ (reference sequence). This CDR3 comprises 15 residues. Trimming took off 0 bases at V and 6 bases at J, with 12 bases between the two ends. In DNA form, the CDR3 reads TGTGCCAGCAGCTTAGCGGGTGGGGGCGGTCAGCCCCAGCATTTT. It is translated as CASSLAGGGGQPQHF.

This clone was counted a few times. The chain employs TRBV6-5 and TRBJ1-1; D may be TRBD1 (5 bases). V lost 4 bases to trimming and J lost 10 bases, with 10 bases between them. Germline-derived CDR1 and CDR2 are MNHEY and SVGAGI. This CDR3 has 11 residues. The CDR3 loop reads CASSSRGGAFF. The CDR3 nucleotides read TGTGCCAGCAGTTCCCGGGGGGGAGCTTTCTTT.

Here the CDR3 reads CAISESTSGGETQYF. CDR3 in DNA: TGTGCCATCAGTGAGTCGACATCGGGGGGTGAGACCCAGTACTTC. This rearrangement joins TRBV10-3 to TRBJ2-5; 7 nucleotides match TRBD2. V shed 0 bases, J shed 5 bases, and the junction held 6 bases outside the gene matches. CDR1 is ENHRY and CDR2 is SYGVKD in the germline V gene. The CDR3 contains 15 residues.

The rearrangement links TRBV12-5 to TRBJ1-1; D is perhaps TRBD1 (6 bases). Germline V lookup: CDR1 LGHNT, CDR2 FRNRAP. The CDR3 runs 12 residues. Trimming cost V 7 bases and J 7 bases, with 13 bases left between them. CDR3 protein: CASALDRNEAFF. CDR3 bases: TGTGCTAGTGCCCTGGACAGAAATGAAGCTTTCTTT. Supplemented by reference TRBV12-5 and TRBJ1-1, the full variable domain reads DARVTQTPRHKVTEMGQEVTMRCQPILGHNTVFWYRQTMMQGLELLAYFRNRAPLDDSGMPKDRFSAEMPDATLATLKIQPSEPRDSAVYFCASALDRNEAFFGQGTRLTVV.

The rearrangement uses TRBV10-1 and TRBJ2-3; 7 bases align to TRBD1. V lost 4 bases and J lost 4; bases outside the gene matches: 2. Per the germline V gene, CDR1 is WNHNN and CDR2 is SYGVQD (reference sequence). CDR3 length: 13 residues. The DNA of the CDR3 is TGCGCCAGCAGTGGACAGGGTGCAGATACGCAGTATTTT. This codes for CASSGQGADTQYF.

V gene TRBV5-1 combines with J gene TRBJ2-7; weak D call: TRBD1 (5 bases). Germline CDR1 and CDR2: SGHRS and YFSETQ. The length of the CDR3 is 13 residues. The V and J ends lost 0 bases and 3 bases respectively, with 7 bases between them. CDR3 nucleotides: TGCGCCAGCAGCTTGGGACAGTACTACGAGCAGTACTTC. Translation gives CASSLGQYYEQYF. The full variable domain, rest sourced from reference TRBV5-1 and TRBJ2-7, is KAGVTQTPRYLIKTRGQQVTLSCSPISGHRSVSWYQQTPGQGLQFLFEYFSETQRNKGNFPGRFSGRQFSNSRSEMNVSTLELGDSALYLCASSLGQYYEQYFGPGTRLTVT.

This chain joins TRBV5-6 and TRBJ1-5; TRBD1 aligns across 9 bases. This CDR3 contains 19 residues. Trimming took 4 bases from V and 0 from J; bases not matched to a gene: 14. CDR1 is SGHDT and CDR2 is YYEEEE in the germline V gene. CDR3 sequence (DNA): TGTGCCAGCAGCACCAATGCGGGACAGGGACAATATAGCAATCAGCCCCAGCATTTT. Amino acids: CASSTNAGQGQYSNQPQHF.

V is TRBV2 and J is TRBJ2-1; 7 positions match TRBD2. CDR3 length: 15 residues. V was clipped by 1 base and J by 6 bases; unmatched bases: 6. Germline V lookup: CDR1 SNHLY, CDR2 FYNNEI. The CDR3 region is CASSEEVAGANEQFF. The CDR3 DNA follows: TGTGCCAGCAGTGAAGAGGTAGCGGGTGCCAATGAGCAGTTCTTC.

The chain employs TRBV9 and TRBJ2-2; 7 nucleotides agree with TRBD2. With V trimmed by 0 bases and J by 3 bases, 2 bases remained unmatched. The CDR3 loop spans 15 amino acids. Per the germline V gene, CDR1 is SGDLS and CDR2 is YYNGEE. CDR3 sequence (DNA): TGTGCCAGCAGCGTAGGTGGGGGGGACACCGGGGAGCTGTTTTTT. This sequence encodes CASSVGGGDTGELFF.

V usage is TRBV13 and J usage is TRBJ2-7, with D possibly TRBD1 on 7 matching bases. Germline CDR1 is PRHDT and CDR2 is FYEKMQ (reference sequence). This CDR3 has 14 amino acids. V lost 4 bases to trimming and J lost 4 bases, with 14 bases between them. For the CDR3, the DNA is TGTGCCAGCAGCTCGCGGGACAGAAATTACGAGCAGTACTTC. It is translated as CASSSRDRNYEQYF.

The rearrangement joins TRBV5-4 to TRBJ2-5; 8 bases line up with TRBD2. The CDR3 runs 16 residues. Germline V gene sequence: CDR1 SGHNT, CDR2 YYREEE (reference sequence). The V gene end was trimmed by 2 bases and the J gene end by 0 bases; junction bases not matched to a gene: 6. CDR3 bases: TGTGCCAGCAGCTTTTCCCAGCGGGGGTACCAAGAGACCCAGTACTTC. Its protein product is CASSFSQRGYQETQYF. The entire variable domain, with the rest obtained from reference TRBV5-4 and TRBJ2-5, is as follows: ETGVTQSPTHLIKTRGQQVTLRCSSQSGHNTVSWYQQALGQGPQFIFQYYREEENGRGNFPPRFSGLQFPNYSSELNVNALELDDSALYLCASSFSQRGYQETQYFGPGTRLLVL.

The chain is built from TRBV4-1 and TRBJ2-4, with 7 nucleotides matching TRBD1. Germline loops: CDR1 MGHRA, CDR2 YSYEKL. The CDR3 runs 14 residues. Trimming took 4 bases from V and 6 from J; bases not matched to a gene: 6. The CDR3 loop reads CASSLGTDVNIQYF. The CDR3 region has the DNA TGCGCCAGCAGCCTCGGGACAGACGTAAACATTCAGTACTTC.

This sequence joins TRBV12-2 and TRBJ1-5; the table's D call TRBD1 went unverified against the DNA. TRBV12-2 is a pseudogene segment. This CDR3 is built from 18 residues. The CDR3 region is CASRLARTGGNSNQPQHF. DNA of the CDR3: TGTGCAAGTCGCTTAGCGAGGACAGGGGGCAATAGCAATCAGCCCCAGCATTTT.

This chain joins TRBV5-1 and TRBJ2-3; no clear D gene. Germline CDR1 SGHRS, CDR2 YFSETQ. CDR3 length: 15 amino acids. Trimming took 0 bases from V and 5 from J, leaving 13 bases between them. CDR3 protein: CASSLAVAGEDTQYF. The CDR3 region has the DNA TGCGCCAGCAGCTTGGCCGTGGCCGGAGAAGATACGCAGTATTTT.

The V call is TRBV2, the J call TRBJ1-2; 7 nucleotides agree with TRBD1. Germline assignment: CDR1 SNHLY and CDR2 FYNNEI. There are 14 residues in the CDR3. V trimming: 7 bases; J trimming: 3 bases; junction bases outside the gene matches: 8. In nucleotides, the CDR3 is TGTGCCAGCAATGGGCAGGGGGTTGACTATGGCTACACCTTC. It specifies CASNGQGVDYGYTF. Complete variable domain (other parts from reference TRBV2 and TRBJ1-2): EPEVTQTPSHQVTQMGQEVILRCVPISNHLYFYWYRQILGQKVEFLVSFYNNEISEKSEIFDDQFSVERPDGSNFTLKIRSTKLEDSAMYFCASNGQGVDYGYTFGSGTRLTVV.